This T cell receptor (beta chain) was observed in a study of T cells in localized non-small cell lung cancer. Study conclusions and caveats: When the top 100 tumor clones were examined, a median roughly 62 of them also appeared in the adjacent lung, which was paired and uninvolved. Clonality of T cells reached its maximum in uninvolved adjacent lung, surpassing tumor.

The assay was immunoSEQ multiplex PCR, and TCRdb's table has in-frame clones only and misses some. The sample comprises about 4,500 clones, approximately 93% of which are singletons, and around 3% rests with the top ten. This CDR3 region has 12 residues. CDR1 is MNHNS and CDR2 is SASEGT in the germline V gene. Trimming cost V 6 bases and J 3 bases, with 9 bases left between them. As regards this clone: Its cognate antigen is unknown.

The J gene is TRBJ2-7, the V gene TRBV6-1; D is unclear. The sample was peripheral blood, taken before any cancer treatment. The receptor's source is a woman aged 40-70 years with stage I lung adenocarcinoma. Here the CDR3 DNA reads TGTGCCAGCAGCCTTAGCATCTACGAGCAGTACTTC. Its protein product is CASSLSIYEQYF.